Presented here are 3 T cell receptor beta chains from one specimen sequenced in a study of shared clonotypes between healthy human individuals. Clones were sequenced by immunoSEQ multiplex PCR, and TCRdb holds only the in-frame ones, with some missing. The table lists some 2,000,000 clones, roughly 94% of them singletons, with 0.13% in the top ten. Sequenced: naive CD4+ T cells sorted from blood. Subset in this sample: CD45RA+ positively selected. The receptors were gathered from a man younger than 35 in good health.

This chain connects TRBV19 to TRBJ1-5, with D hard to call. The V and J ends lost 6 bases and 4 bases respectively, with 10 bases between them. Germline V CDR1 and CDR2: LNHDA, SQIVND (reference sequence). The length of the CDR3 is 13 residues. The CDR3 DNA reads as TGTGCCAGTAGCGTACAGAAGAATCAGCCCCAGCATTTT. It yields the protein CASSVQKNQPQHF.

CDR3 sequence (DNA): TGTGCCAGCAGCCTCGCCCTAGGGGGCGCGGCGGCCGAGCAGTACTTC. It specifies CASSLALGGAAAEQYF. The V and J genes are TRBV7-8 and TRBJ2-7; 7 bases are a match to TRBD1. The CDR3 totals 16 residues. Germline trimming cut 5 bases from V and 6 bases from J; bases unmatched to any gene: 16. Per the germline V gene, CDR1 is SGHVS and CDR2 is FQNEAQ.

The genes are TRBV4-2 and TRBJ2-7; TRBD2 aligns across 14 bases. This CDR3 is built from 18 residues. The V segment lost 1 base and the J segment 4 bases; nucleotides outside the gene matches: 9. Germline values: CDR1 LGHNA, CDR2 YNFKEQ. The CDR3 region is CASSQGISGTSGGYEQYF. The CDR3 region has the DNA TGTGCCAGCAGCCAAGGTATTTCCGGGACTAGCGGGGGATACGAGCAGTACTTC.